Listed here is a single TCR beta chain. Its antigen has not been determined. Base qualities were left out, and no much larger clone turns up one base away. The library was generated by RT-PCR. Sequencing used an Illumina HiSeq 2500. The public sequencing data were trimmed at Q25 with fastp and processed into clonotypes with MiXCR by TCRdb, which kept only in-frame beta chains. For every CDR3 protein sequence, its rows merge into one entry that carries the most common genes and DNA. The sample has 500,000 or so distinct CDR3 sequences on record, about 15% of them singletons. The ten most abundant clones make up less than 4% of the sample. The sample is drawn from a study of response to subunit inactivated influenza vaccine (dated by TCRdb to 2016 to 2019). In terms of the full investigation: Deep quantitative profiling of the T cell receptor repertoire was used in the study to follow responses to a trivalent subunit inactivated influenza vaccine.

Study-wide findings and limitations: The authors suggested that each seasonal influenza vaccination may recruit only a limited number of new T cells.

The sequence was collected from a man aged 50-75 years who received an inactivated influenza vaccine. Donor details come from another sample of the same person, matched by shared clones. Sequencing used CD4+ T cells sorted from PBMCs, obtained less than 30 months after vaccination.

The sequenced DNA is TGTGCCAGCAGTGATAGCGGGAGGGCCCGGAATGAGCAGTTCTTC. Its coded protein is CASSDSGRARNEQFF. The rearranged chain carries TRBV6-1 and TRBJ2-1; a stretch of 11 junction bases matches TRBD2. Here V drops 3 bases and J drops 7 bases, and the junction holds 5 bases not matched to any gene. The cysteine opens and the phenylalanine closes a CDR3 of 15 amino acids. Only CDR3 DNA remains: 45 bases, in frame from the first base. Looking up the germline V gene yields CDR1 MNHNS and CDR2 SASEGT.